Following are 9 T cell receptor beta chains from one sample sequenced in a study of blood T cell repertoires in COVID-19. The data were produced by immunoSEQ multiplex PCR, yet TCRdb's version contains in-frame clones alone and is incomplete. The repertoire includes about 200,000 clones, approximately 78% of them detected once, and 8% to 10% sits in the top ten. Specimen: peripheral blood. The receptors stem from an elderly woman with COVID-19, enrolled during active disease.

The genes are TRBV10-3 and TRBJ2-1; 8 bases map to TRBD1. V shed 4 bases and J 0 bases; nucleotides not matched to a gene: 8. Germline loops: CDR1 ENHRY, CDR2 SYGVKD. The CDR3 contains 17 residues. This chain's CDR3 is CAISGQGASSSYNEQFF. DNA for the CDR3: TGTGCCATCAGTGGGCAGGGGGCCTCCAGCTCCTACAATGAGCAGTTCTTC.

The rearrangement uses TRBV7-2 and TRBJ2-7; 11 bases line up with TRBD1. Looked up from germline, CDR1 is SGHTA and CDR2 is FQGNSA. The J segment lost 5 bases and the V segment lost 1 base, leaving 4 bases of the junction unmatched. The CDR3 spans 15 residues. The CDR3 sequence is CASSLGGTGGDEQYF. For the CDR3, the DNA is TGTGCCAGCAGCTTAGGAGGGACAGGGGGTGACGAGCAGTACTTC.

The CDR3 nucleotides are TGTGCCAGCAGCTATAGCGGGACCTTTTCCTACGAGCAGTACTTC. Its protein is CASSYSGTFSYEQYF. The chain uses TRBV7-2 and TRBJ2-7; 8 bases match TRBD2. The germline V gene has CDR1 SGHTA and CDR2 FQGNSA. This CDR3 has 15 residues. V lost 4 bases to trimming and J lost 1 base; unmatched junction nucleotides: 6.

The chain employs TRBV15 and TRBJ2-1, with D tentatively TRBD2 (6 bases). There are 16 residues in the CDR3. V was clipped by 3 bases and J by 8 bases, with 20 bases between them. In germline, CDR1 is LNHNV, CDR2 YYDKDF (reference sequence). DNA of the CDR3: TGTGCCACCAGCAGTCATAGCGGACCCTTGGTCGATGAGCAGTTCTTC. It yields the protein CATSSHSGPLVDEQFF. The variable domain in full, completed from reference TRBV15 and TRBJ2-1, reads DAMVIQNPRYQVTQFGKPVTLSCSQTLNHNVMYWYQQKSSQAPKLLFHYYDKDFNNEADTPDNFQSRRPNTSFCFLDIRSPGLGDTAMYLCATSSHSGPLVDEQFFGPGTRLTVL.

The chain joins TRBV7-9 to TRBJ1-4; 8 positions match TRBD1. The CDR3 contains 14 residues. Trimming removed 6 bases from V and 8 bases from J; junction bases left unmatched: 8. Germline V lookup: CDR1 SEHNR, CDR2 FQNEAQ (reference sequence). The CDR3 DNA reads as TGTGCCAGCAGAGTAGGACAGGGCTCGGAAAAACTGTTTTTT. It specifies CASRVGQGSEKLFF.

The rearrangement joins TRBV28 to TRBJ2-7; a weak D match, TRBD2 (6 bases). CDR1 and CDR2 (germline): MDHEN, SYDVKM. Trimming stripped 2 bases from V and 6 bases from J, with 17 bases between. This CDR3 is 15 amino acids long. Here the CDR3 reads CASSLIRGKRSEQYF. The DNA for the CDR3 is TGTGCCAGCAGTTTAATCCGGGGGAAGCGATCCGAGCAGTACTTC. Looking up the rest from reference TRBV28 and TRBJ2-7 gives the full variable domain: DVKVTQSSRYLVKRTGEKVFLECVQDMDHENMFWYRQDPGLGLRLIYFSYDVKMKEKGDIPEGYSVSREKKERFSLILESASTNQTSMYLCASSLIRGKRSEQYFGPGTRLTVT.

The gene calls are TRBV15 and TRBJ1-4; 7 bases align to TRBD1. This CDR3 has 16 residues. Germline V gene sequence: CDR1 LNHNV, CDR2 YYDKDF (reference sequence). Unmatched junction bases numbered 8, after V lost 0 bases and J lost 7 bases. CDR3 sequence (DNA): TGTGCCACCAGCAGAGATGTGGCAGGGGGAGGTGAAAAACTGTTTTTT. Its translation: CATSRDVAGGGEKLFF.

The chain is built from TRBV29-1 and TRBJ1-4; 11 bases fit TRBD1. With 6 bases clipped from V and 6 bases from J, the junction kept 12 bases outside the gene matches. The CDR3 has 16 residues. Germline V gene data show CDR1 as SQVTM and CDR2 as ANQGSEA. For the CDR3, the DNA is TGCAGCGTGGCCGGGACAGGGGGAGTAGACTATGAAAAACTGTTTTTT. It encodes CSVAGTGGVDYEKLFF.

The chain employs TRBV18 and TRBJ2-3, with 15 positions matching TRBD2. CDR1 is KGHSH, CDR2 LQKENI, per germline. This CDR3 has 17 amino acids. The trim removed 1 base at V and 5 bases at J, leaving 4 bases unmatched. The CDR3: CASSPLRTSGREDTQYF. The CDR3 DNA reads TGTGCCAGCTCACCACTTAGGACTAGCGGGAGGGAAGATACGCAGTATTTT.